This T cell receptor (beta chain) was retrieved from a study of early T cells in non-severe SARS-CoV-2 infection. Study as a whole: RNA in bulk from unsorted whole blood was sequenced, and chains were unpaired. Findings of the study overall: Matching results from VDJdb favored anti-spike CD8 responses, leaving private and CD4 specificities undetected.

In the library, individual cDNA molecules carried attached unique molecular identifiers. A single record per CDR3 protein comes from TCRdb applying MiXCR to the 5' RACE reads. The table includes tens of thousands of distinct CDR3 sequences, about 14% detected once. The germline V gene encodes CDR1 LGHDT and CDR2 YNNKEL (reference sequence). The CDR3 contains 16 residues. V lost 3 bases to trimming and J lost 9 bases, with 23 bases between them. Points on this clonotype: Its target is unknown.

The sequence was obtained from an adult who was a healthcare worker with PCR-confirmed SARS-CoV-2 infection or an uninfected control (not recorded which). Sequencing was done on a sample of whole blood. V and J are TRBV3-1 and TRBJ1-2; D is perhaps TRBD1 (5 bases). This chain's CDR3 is CASSQRSQVRVYCYTF. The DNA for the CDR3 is TGTGCCAGCAGCCAGAGATCCCAGGTCAGGGTATATTGCTACACCTTC.